This T cell receptor (beta chain) was retrieved from a study of shared clonotypes between healthy human individuals. General study results and limits: Relative to memory subsets, naive subsets generally showed larger estimated richness. The generation probabilities recorded for non-shared clonotypes fell below those of clonotypes shared by all four donors. Researchers sampled blood only, noting tissue repertoires likely differ.

Notes on this clone: The antigen remains unidentified. The junction departs from the called germline gene at one end, perhaps through a read error. The identical CDR3 is also encoded by other nucleotide sequences in the sample.

The CDR3 extends over 17 amino acids. The germline gives CDR1 SEHNR, CDR2 FQNEAQ (reference sequence). The repertoire was sequenced with immunoSEQ multiplex PCR; TCRdb's copy has only in-frame clones and lacks some. The sample yields more than 900,000 clones, about 84% seen once. The V and J genes are TRBV7-9 and TRBJ1-3, with D perhaps TRBD1 (6 bases). Sequenced input: memory CD4+ T cells from PBMCs. Subset of the sample: CD45RA-negative fraction. The sequence was obtained from a man between 18 and 35 years old in good health. Some clones in this sample may be carry-over from other donors' samples. CDR3 bases: TGCGCCAGCAGCTTGTCGAGAAACAGGGTCTCTGGAAACACCATATATTTT. This codes for CASSLSRNRVSGNTIYF.